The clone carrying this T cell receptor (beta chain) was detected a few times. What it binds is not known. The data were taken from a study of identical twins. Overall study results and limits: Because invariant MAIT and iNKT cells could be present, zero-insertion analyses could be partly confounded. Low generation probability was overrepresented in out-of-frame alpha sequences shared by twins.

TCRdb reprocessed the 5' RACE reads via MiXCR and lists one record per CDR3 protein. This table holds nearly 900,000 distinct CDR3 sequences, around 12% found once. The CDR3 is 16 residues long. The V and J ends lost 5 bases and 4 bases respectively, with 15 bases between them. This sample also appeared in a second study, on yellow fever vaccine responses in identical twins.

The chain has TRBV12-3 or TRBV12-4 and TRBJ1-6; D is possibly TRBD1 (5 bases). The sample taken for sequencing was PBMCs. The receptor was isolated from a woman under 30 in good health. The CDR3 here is CASSQTTAGYNSPLHF. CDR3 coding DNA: TGTGCCAGCAGTCAGACAACCGCAGGGTATAATTCACCCCTCCACTTT.